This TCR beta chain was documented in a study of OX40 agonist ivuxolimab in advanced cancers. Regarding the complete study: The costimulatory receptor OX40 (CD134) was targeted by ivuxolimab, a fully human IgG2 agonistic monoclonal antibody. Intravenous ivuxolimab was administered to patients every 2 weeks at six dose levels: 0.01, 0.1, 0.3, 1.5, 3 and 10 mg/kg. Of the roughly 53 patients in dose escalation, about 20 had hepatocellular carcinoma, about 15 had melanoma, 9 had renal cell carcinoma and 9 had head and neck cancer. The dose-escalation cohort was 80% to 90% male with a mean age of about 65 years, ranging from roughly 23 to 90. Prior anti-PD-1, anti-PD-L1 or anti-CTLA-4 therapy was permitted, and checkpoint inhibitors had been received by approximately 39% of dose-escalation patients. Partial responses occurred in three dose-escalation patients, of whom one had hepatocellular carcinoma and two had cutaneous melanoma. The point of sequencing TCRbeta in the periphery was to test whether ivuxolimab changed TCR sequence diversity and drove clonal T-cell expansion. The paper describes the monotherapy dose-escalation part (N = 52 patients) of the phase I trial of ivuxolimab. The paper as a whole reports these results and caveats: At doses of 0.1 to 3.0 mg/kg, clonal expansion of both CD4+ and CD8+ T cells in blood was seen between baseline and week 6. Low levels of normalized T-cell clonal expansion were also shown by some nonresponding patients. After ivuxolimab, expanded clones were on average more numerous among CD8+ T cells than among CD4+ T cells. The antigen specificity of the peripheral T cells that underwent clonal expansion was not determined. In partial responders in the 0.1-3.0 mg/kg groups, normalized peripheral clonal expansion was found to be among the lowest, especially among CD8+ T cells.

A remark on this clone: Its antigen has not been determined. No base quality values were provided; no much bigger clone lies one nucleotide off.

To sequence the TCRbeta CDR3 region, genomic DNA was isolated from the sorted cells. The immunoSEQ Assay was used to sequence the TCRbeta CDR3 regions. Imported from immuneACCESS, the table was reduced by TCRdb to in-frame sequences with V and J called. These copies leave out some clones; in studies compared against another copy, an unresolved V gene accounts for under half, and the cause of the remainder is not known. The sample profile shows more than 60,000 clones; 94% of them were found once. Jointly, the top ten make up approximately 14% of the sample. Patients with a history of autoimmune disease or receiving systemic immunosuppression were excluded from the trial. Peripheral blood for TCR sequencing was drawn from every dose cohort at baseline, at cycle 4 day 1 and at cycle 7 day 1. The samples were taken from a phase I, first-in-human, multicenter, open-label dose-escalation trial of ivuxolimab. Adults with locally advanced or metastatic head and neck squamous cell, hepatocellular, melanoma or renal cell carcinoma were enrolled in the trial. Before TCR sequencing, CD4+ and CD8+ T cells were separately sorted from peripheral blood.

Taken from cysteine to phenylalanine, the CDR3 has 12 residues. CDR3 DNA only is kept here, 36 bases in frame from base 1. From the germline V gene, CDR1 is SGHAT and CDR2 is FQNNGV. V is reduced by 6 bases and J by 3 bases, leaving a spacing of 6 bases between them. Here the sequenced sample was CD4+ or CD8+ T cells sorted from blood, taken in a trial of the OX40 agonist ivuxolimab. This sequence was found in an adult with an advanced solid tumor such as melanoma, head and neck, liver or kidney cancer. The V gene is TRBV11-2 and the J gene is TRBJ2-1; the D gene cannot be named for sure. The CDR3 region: CASRVFYNEQFF. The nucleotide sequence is TGTGCCAGCAGGGTATTCTACAATGAGCAGTTCTTC.